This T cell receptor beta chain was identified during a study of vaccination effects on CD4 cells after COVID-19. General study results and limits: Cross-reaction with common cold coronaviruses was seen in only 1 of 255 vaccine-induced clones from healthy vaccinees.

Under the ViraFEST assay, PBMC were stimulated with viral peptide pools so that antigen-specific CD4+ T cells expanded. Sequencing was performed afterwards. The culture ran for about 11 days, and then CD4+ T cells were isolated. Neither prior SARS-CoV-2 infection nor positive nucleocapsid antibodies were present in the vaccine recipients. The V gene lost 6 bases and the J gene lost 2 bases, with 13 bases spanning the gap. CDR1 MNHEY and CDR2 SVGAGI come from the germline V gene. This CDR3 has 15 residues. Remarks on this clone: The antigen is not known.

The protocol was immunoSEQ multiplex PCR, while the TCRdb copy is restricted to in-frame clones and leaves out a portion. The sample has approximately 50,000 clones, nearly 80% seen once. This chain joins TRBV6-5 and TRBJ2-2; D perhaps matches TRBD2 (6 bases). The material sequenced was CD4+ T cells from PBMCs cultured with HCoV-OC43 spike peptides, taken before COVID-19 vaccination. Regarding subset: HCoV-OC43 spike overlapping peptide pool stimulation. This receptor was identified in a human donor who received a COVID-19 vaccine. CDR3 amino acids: CASRKTSGNTGELFF. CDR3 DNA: TGTGCCAGCAGGAAGACTAGTGGTAACACCGGGGAGCTGTTTTTT.